This passage covers 14 T cell receptor beta chains from one sample sequenced in a study of shared clonotypes between healthy human individuals. Measured with immunoSEQ multiplex PCR; TCRdb has only the in-frame clones, and not every one. Of roughly 590,000 clones in the sample, 95% are singletons; the top ten hold less than 0.13%. Positive CCR7 selection of CD45RO-negative cells yielded the naive CD8 cells, and terminally differentiated effector memory CD45RA+ cells were excluded. Sequences were obtained from naive CD8+ T cells sorted from blood. These receptors all stem from a woman aged 30 to 39 in good health.

The chain recombines TRBV9 with TRBJ2-2; no firm D call. Per the germline V gene, CDR1 is SGDLS and CDR2 is YYNGEE. Trimming cost V 0 bases and J 7 bases, with 10 bases left between them. The CDR3 runs to 14 residues. DNA for the CDR3: TGTGCCAGCAGCGTAGATTTGGGCGGCGGGGAGCTGTTTTTT. This translates into CASSVDLGGGELFF.

This clone was observed once. The V gene is TRBV7-9, the J gene TRBJ2-1; D is possibly TRBD1 (6 bases). The germline V gene encodes CDR1 SEHNR and CDR2 FQNEAQ (reference sequence). Trimming stripped 5 bases from V and 4 bases from J, with 12 bases between. The CDR3 sequence is 14 residues long. CDR3 region: CASSEDRIYNEQFF. CDR3 bases: TGTGCCAGCAGCGAAGACAGGATTTACAATGAGCAGTTCTTC.

The chain combines TRBV27 with TRBJ1-2, with 9 positions matching TRBD1. V was pared by 7 bases and J by 6 bases, with 6 bases of the junction left unmatched. The germline V gene has CDR1 MNHEY and CDR2 SMNVEV (reference sequence). This CDR3 has 13 residues. CDR3 in amino acids: CASTGQGYDGYTF. The CDR3 nucleotides read TGTGCCAGCACTGGACAGGGGTACGATGGCTACACCTTC.

V is TRBV19 and J is TRBJ2-5, with 13 bases fitting TRBD2. The V gene end was trimmed by 4 bases and the J gene end by 2 bases; junction bases not matched to a gene: 10. This CDR3 region has 18 residues. In germline, CDR1 is LNHDA, CDR2 SQIVND (reference sequence). The CDR3 DNA follows: TGTGCCAGTAGTACCACCGGGACTAGCGGGGTAAAACAAGAGACCCAGTACTTC. Its protein product is CASSTTGTSGVKQETQYF.

V gene TRBV4-1 combines with J gene TRBJ2-3; TRBD2 aligns across 7 bases. Germline-derived CDR1 and CDR2 are MGHRA and YSYEKL. V trimming: 6 bases; J trimming: 1 base; junction bases outside the gene matches: 13. The CDR3 has 17 amino acids. CDR3: CASRRSPLLAGTDTQYF. The DNA for the CDR3 is TGCGCCAGCAGAAGATCCCCCCTCCTAGCGGGCACAGATACGCAGTATTTT.

The V and J genes are TRBV7-2 and TRBJ1-4; maybe TRBD1 (6 bases). This CDR3 spans 14 amino acids. In germline, CDR1 is SGHTA, CDR2 FQGNSA. V shed 5 bases and J shed 7 bases, with 14 bases lying between them. CDR3 in DNA: TGTGCCAGCAGCCTCTGGGACACCTCTGAAAAACTGTTTTTT. Protein sequence: CASSLWDTSEKLFF.

The chain is built from TRBV7-6 and TRBJ2-1, with 13 nucleotides matching TRBD2. The CDR3 has 14 residues. The germline CDR1 and CDR2 sequences are SGHVS and FNYEAQ. V dropped 8 bases and J dropped 6; count of bases not matched to a gene: 4. CDR3 protein: CASVGTSGINEQFF. The DNA for the CDR3 is TGTGCCAGCGTCGGGACTAGCGGGATCAATGAGCAGTTCTTC.

The chain couples TRBV14 to TRBJ1-1, with D perhaps TRBD1 (5 bases). Germline loops: CDR1 SGHDN, CDR2 FVKESK. V was cut by 1 base and J by 0 bases, with 9 bases left in between. This CDR3 region has 15 residues. This CDR3 is CASSQVGTVNTEAFF. As DNA, the CDR3 is TGTGCCAGCAGCCAAGTGGGGACGGTGAACACTGAAGCTTTCTTT.

DNA of the CDR3: TGTGCCAGCAGTCCCTCCCGGAGCACTGAAGCTTTCTTT. It specifies CASSPSRSTEAFF. V gene TRBV27 combines with J gene TRBJ1-1; D is unclear. V shed 5 bases and J shed 4 bases, with 11 bases lying between them. CDR1 MNHEY and CDR2 SMNVEV come from the germline V gene (reference sequence). The CDR3 runs to 13 residues.

The V call is TRBV9, the J call TRBJ2-7; 8 positions match TRBD2. V shed 3 bases, J shed 6 bases, and the junction held 11 bases outside the gene matches. The V gene's germline CDR1 is SGDLS and CDR2 YYNGEE. The CDR3 totals 15 residues. The CDR3 DNA is TGTGCCAGCAGCGCGGGGAGCGGGAGAGACGGCGAGCAGTACTTC. Amino acid sequence: CASSAGSGRDGEQYF.

On this clone: The same CDR3 is also encoded by other DNA sequences in this sample. CDR3 region: CASSEGVSYEQYF. Here the CDR3 DNA reads TGTGCCAGCAGTGAAGGGGTCTCCTACGAGCAGTACTTC. This rearrangement joins TRBV6-1 to TRBJ2-7; D is unclear. Germline loops: CDR1 MNHNS, CDR2 SASEGT. Deletions cut 1 base from V and 0 bases from J, with 4 bases between. The CDR3 spans 13 residues.

A single count supports this clone. The rearrangement links TRBV9 to TRBJ2-3; D not certain. The CDR3 has 14 amino acids. CDR1 SGDLS and CDR2 YYNGEE come from the germline V gene. Trimming removed 4 bases at V and 4 bases at J, with 13 bases between. In DNA, the CDR3 is TGTGCCAGCAGCATGGGAAGGCCGGCAGATACGCAGTATTTT. It specifies CASSMGRPADTQYF.

The chain uses TRBV19 and TRBJ1-3; perhaps TRBD1 as D (5 bases). The V and J ends lost 4 bases and 4 bases respectively, with 14 bases between them. The CDR3 is 15 residues long. CDR1 and CDR2 (germline): LNHDA, SQIVND (reference sequence). The CDR3 DNA is TGTGCCAGTAGTACGATCCCGGGACGCGGAAACACCATATATTTT. This translates into CASSTIPGRGNTIYF.

This clone was counted once. The chain has TRBV5-4 and TRBJ1-4, with a tentative D call TRBD1 (5 bases). Trimming took off 2 bases at V and 1 base at J, with 9 bases between the two ends. The CDR3 loop spans 15 amino acids. Germline loops: CDR1 SGHNT, CDR2 YYREEE (reference sequence). For the CDR3, the DNA is TGTGCCAGCAGCTTTGGGGGAGTAACTAATGAAAAACTGTTTTTT. Translating it yields CASSFGGVTNEKLFF.